This passage covers 5 T cell receptor beta chains from one sample sequenced in a study of identical twins. MiXCR was run by TCRdb on the 5' RACE reads, yielding one entry per CDR3 protein. The table records approximately 300,000 distinct CDR3 sequences, less than 9.5% of them present only once. The sample was also linked to a second study, of yellow fever vaccine responses in identical twins.

Sequencing was performed on CD8+ T cells sorted from blood. Receptors originate from a woman aged 18-29 years in good health.

This clonotype was seen at least ten times. The chain uses TRBV6-2 or TRBV6-3 and TRBJ2-1; 9 bases fit TRBD1. CDR1 is MNHEY, CDR2 SVGEGT, per germline. The CDR3 is made up of 14 amino acids. J gave up 6 bases and V 5 bases, and 5 bases lay outside the gene matches. The CDR3 spells CASSPGQGVNEQFF. The CDR3 nucleotides read TGTGCCAGCAGTCCGGGACAGGGAGTCAATGAGCAGTTCTTC.

The table lists this clonotype with a few counts. The rearrangement joins TRBV21-1 to TRBJ2-4. TRBV21-1 is assigned pseudogene status. The CDR3 runs to 14 residues. This chain's CDR3 is CASWNRLAKNIQYF. In DNA form, the CDR3 reads TGTGCCAGCTGGAACAGACTAGCCAAAAACATTCAGTACTTC.

This clonotype occurred a few times. V usage is TRBV11-2 and J usage is TRBJ2-7; a weak D match, TRBD1 (5 bases). The V gene's germline CDR1 is SGHAT and CDR2 FQNNGV. This CDR3 comprises 15 residues. V shed 3 bases and J shed 4 bases, with 16 bases lying between them. The CDR3 nucleotides are TGTGCCAGCAGCTTGGACCGGACATCACGTTACGAGCAGTACTTC. Its translation: CASSLDRTSRYEQYF.

This clonotype was observed at least ten times. The chain couples TRBV4-1 to TRBJ2-3; 8 bases are a match to TRBD2. This CDR3 contains 17 residues. Germline V gives CDR1 MGHRA, CDR2 YSYEKL. The trim removed 1 base at V and 1 base at J, leaving 7 bases unmatched. The CDR3 is CASSQVEAGDGTDTQYF. In DNA form, the CDR3 reads TGCGCCAGCAGCCAAGTCGAAGCGGGAGATGGCACAGATACGCAGTATTTT.

The chain combines TRBV12-3 or TRBV12-4 with TRBJ1-2; perhaps TRBD1 as D (6 bases). This CDR3 spans 15 amino acids. Between the trimmed V and J ends, which lost 7 bases and 0 bases, there was a span of 15 bases. The CDR3 protein is CASKVAGASNYGYTF. In DNA, the CDR3 is TGTGCCAGCAAGGTGGCGGGGGCCTCTAACTATGGCTACACCTTC.